These 31 T cell receptor beta chains share one sample of origin, sequenced in a study of shared clonotypes between healthy human individuals. The data were produced by immunoSEQ multiplex PCR, yet TCRdb's version contains in-frame clones alone and is incomplete. In the table there are over 800,000 clones, 80% to 95% of which are singletons. Naivety among CD8 cells was defined by CD45RO negativity and positive CCR7 selection, thereby excluding terminally differentiated effector memory CD45RA+ cells. Sequenced input: naive CD8+ T cells sorted from blood. These receptors came from a man between 25 and 39 years old in good health.

The genes are TRBV5-4 and TRBJ2-1, with TRBD2 as a possible D gene (6 bases). This CDR3 has 14 residues. Germline V gene sequence: CDR1 SGHNT, CDR2 YYREEE (reference sequence). V was cut by 2 bases and J by 3 bases, with 9 bases left in between. As DNA, the CDR3 is TGTGCCAGCAGCTTCGGGACTGTCTACAATGAGCAGTTCTTC. This codes for CASSFGTVYNEQFF. The full variable domain, its missing parts supplied by reference TRBV5-4 and TRBJ2-1, is ETGVTQSPTHLIKTRGQQVTLRCSSQSGHNTVSWYQQALGQGPQFIFQYYREEENGRGNFPPRFSGLQFPNYSSELNVNALELDDSALYLCASSFGTVYNEQFFGPGTRLTVL.

The V gene is TRBV5-4, the J gene TRBJ2-1; D is unresolved. V was clipped by 2 bases and J by 6 bases, with 12 bases between them. The CDR3 is 14 residues long. Germline CDR1 SGHNT, CDR2 YYREEE (reference sequence). CDR3 protein: CASSFKVSRNEQFF. CDR3 in DNA: TGTGCCAGCAGCTTCAAGGTTTCTCGCAATGAGCAGTTCTTC.

The chain recombines TRBV2 with TRBJ2-3; D might be TRBD2 (5 bases). The CDR3 runs 16 residues. The V end lost 1 base, the J end lost 8 bases, and 19 bases lay between the germline ends. Germline V gives CDR1 SNHLY, CDR2 FYNNEI. CDR3 DNA sequence: TGTGCCAGCAGTGAAGGGAGCGGCGGACCACAGAGTACGCAGTATTTT. This sequence encodes CASSEGSGGPQSTQYF.

The chain links TRBV30 to TRBJ1-4; D possibly corresponds to TRBD1 (5 bases). The ends were cut back, 4 bases at V and 0 bases at J, with 12 bases in the middle. CDR3 size: 15 residues. Germline loops: CDR1 GTSNPN, CDR2 SVGIG (reference sequence). CDR3 sequence reads: CAWTIRGPTNEKLFF. The CDR3 nucleotides read TGTGCCTGGACTATCCGGGGACCAACTAATGAAAAACTGTTTTTT.

This clone was counted a few times. This chain uses TRBV25-1 with TRBJ2-2; 8 bases are a match to TRBD1. CDR3 size: 14 residues. The J segment lost 13 bases and the V segment lost 3 bases, leaving 10 bases of the junction unmatched. Per germline, CDR1 MGHDK and CDR2 SYGVNS. This CDR3 is CASSDQPTGGTLFF. The CDR3 bases are TGTGCCAGCAGTGACCAGCCCACAGGGGGAACGCTGTTTTTT. The variable domain in full, with the rest retrieved from reference TRBV25-1 and TRBJ2-2, is EADIYQTPRYLVIGTGKKITLECSQTMGHDKMYWYQQDPGMELHLIHYSYGVNSTEKGDLSSESTVSRIRTEHFPLTLESARPSHTSQYLCASSDQPTGGTLFFGEGSRLTVL.

This chain links TRBV5-4 with TRBJ2-5; possibly TRBD1 for D (5 bases). V lost 0 bases, J lost 5 bases, and 14 bases lay in between. The CDR3 consists of 15 residues. Germline CDR1 reads SGHNT; CDR2 reads YYREEE (reference sequence). The CDR3 is CASSLEGQGFETQYF. CDR3 in DNA: TGTGCCAGCAGCTTGGAAGGCCAGGGCTTCGAGACCCAGTACTTC.

The chain is built from TRBV11-2 and TRBJ2-7, with D possibly matching TRBD1 (6 bases). The CDR3 runs to 14 residues. Germline loops: CDR1 SGHAT, CDR2 FQNNGV. V was clipped by 3 bases and J by 5 bases, with 14 bases between them. The CDR3 DNA reads as TGTGCCAGCAGCTTTGTGGGGGCGACCGACGAGCAGTACTTC. It codes for CASSFVGATDEQYF. The whole variable domain, filled in from reference TRBV11-2 and TRBJ2-7, reads EAGVAQSPRYKIIEKRQSVAFWCNPISGHATLYWYQQILGQGPKLLIQFQNNGVVDDSQLPKDRFSAERLKGVDSTLKIQPAKLEDSAVYLCASSFVGATDEQYFGPGTRLTVT.

This clone was counted only a few times. V gene TRBV19 combines with J gene TRBJ1-2; D is possibly TRBD1 (5 bases). This CDR3 has 14 amino acids. The germline V gene encodes CDR1 LNHDA and CDR2 SQIVND (reference sequence). The V and J ends lost 3 bases and 4 bases respectively, with 12 bases between them. CDR3 DNA: TGTGCCAGTAGTATTTCGGGGGGAGCCTATGGCTACACCTTC. Translated: CASSISGGAYGYTF.

This clone was counted a single time. V usage is TRBV4-1 and J usage is TRBJ1-4; TRBD1 matches at 8 bases. Losses at the gene ends were 3 bases for V and 8 bases for J; bases not matched to a gene: 5. This CDR3 comprises 14 residues. Germline CDR1 reads MGHRA; CDR2 reads YSYEKL. CDR3 in DNA: TGCGCCAGCAGCCAGACAGGGGTGGGGGAAAAACTGTTTTTT. Its protein is CASSQTGVGEKLFF.

The rearrangement joins TRBV2 to TRBJ1-1; D is ambiguous. Trimming stripped 0 bases from V and 2 bases from J, with 10 bases between. The CDR3 sequence is 15 residues long. Germline V CDR1 and CDR2: SNHLY, FYNNEI. CDR3 region: CASSEARAVNTEAFF. CDR3 bases: TGTGCCAGCAGTGAAGCTAGGGCAGTTAACACTGAAGCTTTCTTT. Drawing the rest from reference TRBV2 and TRBJ1-1, the complete variable domain is EPEVTQTPSHQVTQMGQEVILRCVPISNHLYFYWYRQILGQKVEFLVSFYNNEISEKSEIFDDQFSVERPDGSNFTLKIRSTKLEDSAMYFCASSEARAVNTEAFFGQGTRLTVV.

The chain uses TRBV27 and TRBJ2-3; 9 positions match TRBD2. The germline V gene encodes CDR1 MNHEY and CDR2 SMNVEV (reference sequence). With 3 bases clipped from V and 2 bases from J, the junction kept 6 bases outside the gene matches. The CDR3 is made up of 16 amino acids. The CDR3 bases are TGTGCCAGCAGTTTCAGCAGCGGGAGGCTCACAGATACGCAGTATTTT. This encodes CASSFSSGRLTDTQYF.

This sequence joins TRBV19 and TRBJ2-2; D is perhaps TRBD2 (7 bases). Germline values: CDR1 LNHDA, CDR2 SQIVND (reference sequence). This CDR3 comprises 19 residues. With 3 bases removed from V and 1 base from J, the gap between germline ends came to 21 bases. DNA of the CDR3: TGTGCCAGTAGTATCCTTGAACTAGCGTACAGGGAGAACACCGGGGAGCTGTTTTTT. Translated: CASSILELAYRENTGELFF.

The rearrangement uses TRBV5-1 and TRBJ2-5; 7 nucleotides align to TRBD1. Germline trimming cut 7 bases from V and 1 base from J; bases unmatched to any gene: 4. The germline CDR1 and CDR2 sequences are SGHRS and YFSETQ. The CDR3 length is 13 residues. The CDR3 DNA follows: TGCGCCAGCTGGGGACAGCTCCAAGAGACCCAGTACTTC. Its protein product is CASWGQLQETQYF. Full variable domain (remainder filled in from reference TRBV5-1 and TRBJ2-5): KAGVTQTPRYLIKTRGQQVTLSCSPISGHRSVSWYQQTPGQGLQFLFEYFSETQRNKGNFPGRFSGRQFSNSRSEMNVSTLELGDSALYLCASWGQLQETQYFGPGTRLLVL.

This rearrangement joins TRBV7-9 to TRBJ1-2; D is possibly TRBD1 (6 bases). Trimming cost V 1 base and J 3 bases, with 12 bases left between them. CDR1 is SEHNR, CDR2 FQNEAQ, per germline (reference sequence). CDR3 size: 15 residues. The CDR3 sequence is CASSLVSGAHYGYTF. Written as DNA, the CDR3 is TGTGCCAGCAGCTTAGTCTCAGGGGCGCACTATGGCTACACCTTC.

The genes are TRBV30 and TRBJ1-1; D is unclear. The V and J ends lost 0 bases and 6 bases respectively, with 11 bases between them. This CDR3 region has 13 residues. Germline CDR1 is GTSNPN and CDR2 is SVGIG (reference sequence). The CDR3 here is CAWSVGDRPEAFF. As DNA, the CDR3 is TGTGCCTGGAGTGTCGGTGACCGACCTGAAGCTTTCTTT.

V and J are TRBV6-5 and TRBJ2-7; 7 bases match TRBD1. CDR3 length: 16 amino acids. Trimming removed 0 bases from V and 1 base from J; junction bases left unmatched: 6. The germline V gene has CDR1 MNHEY and CDR2 SVGAGI. CDR3 coding DNA: TGTGCCAGCAGTTACTCGGCCAGGGGGTTTTCCTACGAGCAGTACTTC. Protein sequence: CASSYSARGFSYEQYF.

This chain uses TRBV29-1 with TRBJ1-2; D is unclear. Germline CDR1 is SQVTM and CDR2 is ANQGSEA. The CDR3 runs to 12 residues. The V and J ends lost 3 bases and 4 bases respectively, with 9 bases between them. CDR3 amino acids: CSVDAGIYGYTF. In nucleotides, the CDR3 is TGCAGCGTTGATGCGGGCATCTATGGCTACACCTTC.

The chain carries TRBV28 and TRBJ2-5; either TRBD1 or TRBD2 may fit D (6 bases each). Germline values: CDR1 MDHEN, CDR2 SYDVKM. V was clipped by 4 bases and J by 14 bases, with 14 bases between them. The CDR3 contains 11 residues. CDR3: CASSSPGAGYF. As DNA, the CDR3 is TGTGCCAGCAGTTCTCCGGGGGCCGGTTACTTC.

Of note for this clone: Other DNA sequences from this sample encode an identical CDR3 as well. J is TRBJ2-7 and V is TRBV9; D unresolved. The CDR3 has 13 residues. The germline V gene has CDR1 SGDLS and CDR2 YYNGEE. Trimming pared 4 bases from V and 3 bases from J, leaving 11 bases between. CDR3 sequence (DNA): TGTGCCAGCAGCCCCCCGAGAAGCTACGAGCAGTACTTC. As protein: CASSPPRSYEQYF.

The chain links TRBV27 to TRBJ2-1; 14 bases line up with TRBD2. V lost 5 bases, J lost 8 bases, and 17 bases stayed unmatched. The CDR3 totals 19 residues. Germline CDR1 and CDR2: MNHEY and SMNVEV (reference sequence). CDR3 DNA: TGTGCCAGCAGTCCTTGGACAGCAAAGACTAGCGGGAGGGCCGATGAGCAGTTCTTC. This codes for CASSPWTAKTSGRADEQFF.

This rearrangement joins TRBV7-9 to TRBJ2-3, with TRBD2 matching over 7 bases. CDR3 length: 13 amino acids. V shed 5 bases and J 6 bases; nucleotides not matched to a gene: 5. Germline V CDR1 and CDR2: SEHNR, FQNEAQ (reference sequence). The CDR3 reads CASSTRGVDTQYF. CDR3 DNA: TGTGCCAGCAGCACACGGGGGGTTGATACGCAGTATTTT.

V gene TRBV25-1 combines with J gene TRBJ1-5; 10 bases are shared with TRBD1. Germline CDR1 reads MGHDK; CDR2 reads SYGVNS. V was clipped by 6 bases and J by 5 bases; unmatched bases: 4. The length of the CDR3 is 14 residues. The CDR3 reads CASRTGGADQPQHF. CDR3 nucleotide sequence: TGTGCCAGCAGGACAGGGGGCGCGGATCAGCCCCAGCATTTT.

The V call is TRBV6-1, the J call TRBJ1-4; D unresolved. The CDR3 loop spans 15 amino acids. V lost 7 bases to trimming and J lost 0 bases, with 12 bases between them. Germline V gene lookup returns CDR1 MNHNS and CDR2 SASEGT. The CDR3 coding sequence is TGTGCCAGCACGATAGGGATTGCAACTAATGAAAAACTGTTTTTT. Its translation: CASTIGIATNEKLFF.

The V call is TRBV28, the J call TRBJ2-1; D is perhaps TRBD2 (6 bases). V lost 3 bases to trimming and J lost 6 bases, with 12 bases between them. This CDR3 is 14 amino acids long. The germline CDR1 and CDR2 sequences are MDHEN and SYDVKM. Written as DNA, the CDR3 is TGTGCCAGCAGTTTCCCCGGGGGAATCAATGAGCAGTTCTTC. Residues: CASSFPGGINEQFF.

The V gene is TRBV7-6, the J gene TRBJ2-2; 7 nucleotides line up with TRBD2. The germline V gene has CDR1 SGHVS and CDR2 FNYEAQ. Unmatched junction bases numbered 15, after V lost 5 bases and J lost 3 bases. This CDR3 is built from 18 residues. This chain's CDR3 is CASSHGIGREFDTGELFF. CDR3 DNA: TGTGCCAGCAGCCATGGGATAGGGCGGGAGTTCGACACCGGGGAGCTGTTTTTT.

V and J are TRBV13 and TRBJ2-7; D ambiguous. The CDR3 spans 14 residues. Per germline, CDR1 PRHDT and CDR2 FYEKMQ (reference sequence). V gave up 5 bases and J gave up 3 bases, with 14 bases separating them. In nucleotides, the CDR3 is TGTGCCAGCAGCCAATGGGTACTCCGCTACGAGCAGTACTTC. Protein sequence: CASSQWVLRYEQYF. The variable domain in full, completed from reference TRBV13 and TRBJ2-7, reads AAGVIQSPRHLIKEKRETATLKCYPIPRHDTVYWYQQGPGQDPQFLISFYEKMQSDKGSIPDRFSAQQFSDYHSELNMSSLELGDSALYFCASSQWVLRYEQYFGPGTRLTVT.

V and J are TRBV28 and TRBJ2-3; 7 bases agree with TRBD2. Trimming took 5 bases from V and 5 from J; bases not matched to a gene: 13. The germline gives CDR1 MDHEN, CDR2 SYDVKM. CDR3 length: 16 amino acids. This CDR3 is CASSPLTGGRGDTQYF. The CDR3 DNA reads TGTGCCAGCAGTCCTCTGACGGGAGGCCGAGGAGATACGCAGTATTTT.

The chain has TRBV27 and TRBJ2-3; 13 positions agree with TRBD2. The junction had 9 bases not matched to a gene; V was cut back by 3 bases and J by 0 bases. Germline loops: CDR1 MNHEY, CDR2 SMNVEV (reference sequence). The CDR3 totals 19 residues. This CDR3 is CASSLGLAGTISSTDTQYF. DNA of the CDR3: TGTGCCAGCAGTTTGGGACTAGCGGGAACTATCTCTAGCACAGATACGCAGTATTTT.

This chain joins TRBV15 and TRBJ1-3; D possibly corresponds to TRBD1 (6 bases). Germline values: CDR1 LNHNV, CDR2 YYDKDF (reference sequence). CDR3 size: 15 residues. The germline V and J ends were trimmed by 5 bases and 3 bases, with 14 bases remaining between them. CDR3 bases: TGTGCCACCAGCCAATGGAGGGGGATTGGAAACACCATATATTTT. Amino acid sequence: CATSQWRGIGNTIYF. Looking up the rest from reference TRBV15 and TRBJ1-3 gives the full variable domain: DAMVIQNPRYQVTQFGKPVTLSCSQTLNHNVMYWYQQKSSQAPKLLFHYYDKDFNNEADTPDNFQSRRPNTSFCFLDIRSPGLGDTAMYLCATSQWRGIGNTIYFGEGSWLTVV.

The chain couples TRBV10-3 to TRBJ2-3, with TRBD2 matching 11 bases. Germline-derived CDR1 and CDR2 are ENHRY and SYGVKD. V was pared by 6 bases and J by 3 bases, with 14 bases of the junction left unmatched. The CDR3 is made up of 18 amino acids. Written as DNA, the CDR3 is TGTGCCATCAGCTCCAATAGCGGGAGGGCCGATGAAACAGATACGCAGTATTTT. It is translated as CAISSNSGRADETDTQYF.

The V and J genes are TRBV7-6 and TRBJ2-3, with D possibly called TRBD1 or TRBD2 (7 bases each). Germline V gene data show CDR1 as SGHVS and CDR2 as FNYEAQ. The V and J ends lost 4 bases and 3 bases respectively, with 14 bases between them. This CDR3 has 15 residues. The CDR3 nucleotides read TGTGCCAGCAGCTACCGACAGGGAGGGACAGATACGCAGTATTTT. Encoded protein: CASSYRQGGTDTQYF.